This entry features one TCR beta chain sequence. Its target antigen remains unknown. No quality values exist for individual bases; no much larger clone is one base distant. This entry belongs to a study of brain T cells in children with intractable seizures (dated by TCRdb to the early 2020s). Study-level background: Resected brain tissue from fewer than 60 pediatric epilepsy surgery cases was initially screened for immune gene transcripts with a NanoString immunology panel. Of the roughly twelve selected surgery cases, pre-surgery blood was also sequenced for eight, so four had brain tissue only.

What the time point label conveys for this sample: blood from clinic visit 5 months post-surgery; TSC patient then seizure free. The surgery cases showing the highest brain T cell transcript signatures were chosen for TCR beta chain sequencing of brain tissue and, when available, of blood. Before surgery, patients had received at least one anti-epileptic drug. TCR-sequenced patients were children with drug-resistant epilepsy due to tuberous sclerosis complex, focal cortical dysplasia, Rasmussen encephalitis or hemimegalencephaly. The Monarch genomic DNA purification kit was used to extract bulk genomic DNA from unsorted brain tissue and from whole blood. The immunoSEQ assay was applied to genomic DNA to generate the TCR beta chain sequences. The study's own analysis went as follows. CDR3 sequences that did not begin with the conserved framework cysteine at position 104 were removed manually. To get clonality, the normalized Shannon's Diversity Index was subtracted from one, giving values from 0 (maximal diversity) to 1 (oligoclonal). Chi-squared comparison-of-proportions tests were used to check whether the frequency of the same CDR3 differed between samples, for example brain versus blood. Public clonotypes were found through immuneACCESS searches, while the VDJdb browser was used to judge similarity to known antiviral clonotypes. Held by TCRdb, this immuneACCESS table contains in-frame sequences only and omits some clones. Under half of the omission traces to an unresolved V gene where checked; the cause of the rest is unknown. The DNA was the basis for D and trimming; V, J and clone size are from that table. This sample holds about 340,000 clones; 85% to 95% were observed only once. Under 7% of the sample is held by the ten biggest clonotypes.

Results the study describes overall, beyond this receptor: Because sequencing depth differed between pre- and post-surgery blood, the absence of clones from the pre-surgery sample may reflect undersampling. The patients' HCMV serostatus was not known, and viral specificity was inferred solely from CDR3 sequence similarity.

The germline V gene gives CDR1 as SGHNT and CDR2 as YENEEA. From its cysteine to its phenylalanine, the CDR3 spans 15 amino acids. CDR3 DNA only is kept here, 45 bases in frame from base 1. Trimming accounts for 6 bases at V and 0 bases at J, while the number of junction bases matched to no gene is 7. The source is a boy less than two years old with tuberous sclerosis and intractable seizures. The chain links TRBV11-3 with TRBJ1-1; a stretch of 7 junction bases matches TRBD1. The sample was peripheral blood, taken 5 to 6 months after surgery. The CDR3 region has the sequence CASSGRTGLNTEAFF. The nucleotide sequence reads TGTGCCAGCAGTGGTCGGACAGGACTGAACACTGAAGCTTTCTTT. Reference TRBV11-3 and TRBJ1-1 proteins supply the regions before and after the CDR3; the full variable domain is: EAGVVQSPRYKIIEKKQPVAFWCNPISGHNTLYWYLQNLGQGPELLIRYENEEAVDDSQLPKDRFSAERLKGVDSTLKIQPAELGDSAVYLCASSGRTGLNTEAFFGQGTRLTVV.